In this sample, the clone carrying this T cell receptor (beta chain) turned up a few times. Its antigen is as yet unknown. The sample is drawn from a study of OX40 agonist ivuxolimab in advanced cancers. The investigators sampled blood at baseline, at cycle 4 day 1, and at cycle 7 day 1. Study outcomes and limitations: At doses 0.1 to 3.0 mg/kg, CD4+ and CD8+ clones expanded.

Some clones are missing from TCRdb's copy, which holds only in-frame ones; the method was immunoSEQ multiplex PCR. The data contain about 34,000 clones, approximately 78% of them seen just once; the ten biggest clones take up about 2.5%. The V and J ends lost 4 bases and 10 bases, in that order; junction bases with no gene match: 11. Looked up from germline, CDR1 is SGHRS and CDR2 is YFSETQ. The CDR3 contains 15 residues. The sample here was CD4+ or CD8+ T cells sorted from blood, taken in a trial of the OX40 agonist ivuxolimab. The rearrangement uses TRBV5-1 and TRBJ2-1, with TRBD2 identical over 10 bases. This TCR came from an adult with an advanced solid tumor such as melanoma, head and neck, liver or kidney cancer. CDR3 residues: CASSLGLADGLEQFF. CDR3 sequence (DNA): TGCGCCAGCAGCCTAGGACTAGCGGATGGTTTGGAGCAGTTCTTC.